A selection of T cell receptor beta chains follows, all from one sample in a study of OX40 agonist ivuxolimab in advanced cancers. Using immunoSEQ multiplex PCR, the repertoire was profiled, and TCRdb retains in-frame clones only, with some absent. The top ten clones hold approximately 2.6% of a sample with around 80,000 clones, approximately 88% of them seen once. The input for sequencing was CD4+ or CD8+ T cells sorted from blood, taken in a trial of the OX40 agonist ivuxolimab. These receptors were taken from an adult with an advanced solid tumor such as melanoma, head and neck, liver or kidney cancer. Each CDR3 is given with its conserved first and last residue.

v_gene	j_gene	CDR3aa
TRBV28	TRBJ1-2	CASLRAGEIADF
TRBV4-1	TRBJ1-5	CASSLGQISNQPQHF
TRBV28	TRBJ1-2	CASSSGQGIYGYTF
TRBV5-4	TRBJ1-4	CASSLDENEKLFF
TRBV4-3	TRBJ1-1	CASSQTGQAAEAFF
TRBV5-5	TRBJ2-1	CASSFEGDRYNEQFF
TRBV5-1	TRBJ2-3	CASSLEGGTDTQYF
TRBV7-2	TRBJ1-4	CASSSGQVEKLFF
TRBV6-5	TRBJ1-1	CASSYEENTEAFF
TRBV30	TRBJ1-1	CAWSPKLGGNTEAFF
TRBV5-6	TRBJ2-1	CASSLTGGNEQFF
TRBV6-5	TRBJ1-1	CASRKVAETEAFF
TRBV28	TRBJ2-7	CASSDRLTYEQYF
TRBV29-1	TRBJ1-2	CSVIYRARGYTF
TRBV2	TRBJ2-1	CASIRDSRIFFF
TRBV5-6	TRBJ2-2	CASEYTGAFGELFF
TRBV5-4	TRBJ1-2	CASSLGPGAIYGYTF
TRBV7-2	TRBJ2-5	CASRRRDRGPQETQYF
TRBV5-8	TRBJ1-6	CASSLQEDSPLHF
TRBV5-5	TRBJ1-3	CASSSKGAGNTIYF
TRBV5-3	TRBJ1-4	CARPRGDVGINEKLFF
TRBV30	TRBJ1-6	CAWTHLRSGSPLHF
TRBV4-3	TRBJ1-6	CASSQDWGSSNSPLHF
TRBV9	TRBJ2-3	CASSRNSGRSTDTQYF
TRBV7-2	TRBJ1-1	CASSLQGMMNTEAFF
TRBV19	TRBJ2-2	CASSIQNTGELFF
TRBV6-5	TRBJ1-2	CASSYSGGGVGYTF
TRBV21-1	TRBJ1-6	CASITKTGPGGYNSPLHF
TRBV4-2	TRBJ2-3	CASSQDQAGTSTDTQYF
TRBV5-1	TRBJ2-3	CASSWGGYSTDTQYF
TRBV9	TRBJ2-3	CASSPRSGGGTDTQYF
TRBV7-2	TRBJ1-1	CASSPQWGATEAFF
TRBV29-1	TRBJ1-2	CSARSPRRGVYGYTF
TRBV4-3	TRBJ2-5	CASSQNPGGRETQYF
TRBV2	TRBJ2-7	CASSQFYEQYF
TRBV7-9	TRBJ1-5	CAIIPGTGGSGPQHF
TRBV2	TRBJ2-3	CASSFPDWLGDTQYF
TRBV20-1	TRBJ1-1	CSARETEAFF
TRBV27	TRBJ1-1	CASSFQRTNTEAFF
TRBV9	TRBJ1-5	CASSVAGERNQPQHF
TRBV2	TRBJ2-1	CASTDGEGNGNEQFF
TRBV11-2	TRBJ2-2	CASSLGGIPGPNTGELFF
TRBV7-2	TRBJ1-2	CASSPHESYGYTF
TRBV5-1	TRBJ2-7	CASSSSGGGTYEQYF
TRBV5-1	TRBJ2-5	CASSPAQETQYF
TRBV18	TRBJ1-2	CASSRDTQNYGYTF
TRBV28	TRBJ1-5	CASSFGVRSNQPQHF
TRBV12-2	TRBJ1-2	CASRSRTGGGYTF
TRBV28	TRBJ2-5	CASSPHRGGAETQYF
TRBV28	TRBJ2-3	CASSLAGLSTDTQYF
TRBV18	TRBJ1-5	CASSPPGRGKQHF
TRBV6-5	TRBJ2-3	CASSYSLDTQYF